The 7 T cell receptor beta chains given below trace back to one sample, sequenced in a study of beta chain features in type 1 diabetes. Isolated RNA was reverse transcribed in full, so expressed TCRB transcripts were sequenced. TCRdb's table, derived via immunoSEQ multiplex PCR, lists solely in-frame clones and lacks some. The repertoire has hundreds of thousands of clones, 15% to 18% of them found once; the top ten carry under 0.095%. The sample taken for sequencing was naive CD4+ T cells from blood. Receptors were obtained from a man between 18 and 29 years old in good health.

There are many counts of this clone. The chain combines TRBV19 with TRBJ2-1; tentatively, D is TRBD1 (6 bases). Germline V lookup: CDR1 LNHDA, CDR2 SQIVND (reference sequence). The V end lost 3 bases, the J end lost 0 bases, and 15 bases lay between the germline ends. The CDR3 spans 17 residues. The CDR3 coding sequence is TGTGCCAGTAGTATTATGGGGACACGCAGCTCCTACAATGAGCAGTTCTTC. This sequence encodes CASSIMGTRSSYNEQFF.

A few counts support this clone. The J gene is TRBJ2-5, the V gene TRBV5-4, with 9 bases identical to TRBD2. The germline V gene has CDR1 SGHNT and CDR2 YYREEE (reference sequence). The CDR3 is made up of 17 amino acids. V shed 0 bases and J 2 bases; nucleotides not matched to a gene: 8. In DNA, the CDR3 is TGTGCCAGCAGCTTGGTAATGGCGGGGGGGCCACAAGAGACCCAGTACTTC. This sequence encodes CASSLVMAGGPQETQYF.

The sample holds a few counts of this clone. J is TRBJ2-2 and V is TRBV9, with TRBD1 matching 8 bases. Trimming at V came to 4 bases and at J to 4 bases, leaving 6 bases not matched to a gene. The CDR3 contains 15 residues. Germline CDR1 and CDR2: SGDLS and YYNGEE. The CDR3: CASSLGQGVTGELFF. CDR3 nucleotides: TGTGCCAGCAGCCTTGGACAGGGTGTCACCGGGGAGCTGTTTTTT.

Comments on this clone: In the same sample, other DNA sequences code for this CDR3. The V call is TRBV5-1, the J call TRBJ2-5; a possible D gene is TRBD1 (6 bases). Germline CDR1 SGHRS, CDR2 YFSETQ. V gave up 0 bases and J gave up 4 bases, with 10 bases separating them. The CDR3 extends over 14 amino acids. This CDR3 reads CASSLEVGGETQYF. CDR3 nucleotide sequence: TGCGCCAGCAGCTTGGAGGTAGGGGGAGAGACCCAGTACTTC.

This clone was observed a handful of times. This rearrangement joins TRBV29-1 to TRBJ2-7; D is undetermined. CDR1 and CDR2 from the germline V gene are SQVTM and ANQGSEA. The CDR3 consists of 12 residues. The V and J ends lost 4 bases and 6 bases respectively, with 13 bases between them. DNA of the CDR3: TGCAGCGTTGTACCCACATCTACCGAGCAGTACTTC. This gives the protein CSVVPTSTEQYF.

This chain uses TRBV9 with TRBJ1-2; D perhaps matches TRBD1 (5 bases). V lost 0 bases and J 5 bases, leaving 11 bases between the germline ends. Germline loops: CDR1 SGDLS, CDR2 YYNGEE. The CDR3 extends over 14 amino acids. CDR3 region: CASSVAGQSYGYTF. The DNA of the CDR3 is TGTGCCAGCAGCGTAGCAGGGCAGTCGTATGGCTACACCTTC. The full variable domain, in which reference TRBV9 and TRBJ1-2 provide the parts outside the CDR3, is DSGVTQTPKHLITATGQRVTLRCSPRSGDLSVYWYQQSLDQGLQFLIQYYNGEERAKGNILERFSAQQFPDLHSELNLSSLELGDSALYFCASSVAGQSYGYTFGSGTRLTVV.

This chain's CDR3 is CASSLLSGELFF. CDR3 nucleotide sequence: TGTGCCAGCAGTTTATTGTCCGGGGAGCTGTTTTTT. The chain couples TRBV28 to TRBJ2-2; D uncertain. Per germline, CDR1 MDHEN and CDR2 SYDVKM. The V end lost 1 base, the J end lost 6 bases, and 3 bases lay between the germline ends. This CDR3 is built from 12 residues.